The T cell receptor (beta chain) described here comes from a study of early T cells in non-severe SARS-CoV-2 infection (dated by TCRdb to the early 2020s). With respect to the entire study: Because TCR sequencing was done on bulk RNA from unsorted whole blood, the alpha and beta chains could not be paired. Summary of the overall study and its limitations: VDJdb matching was skewed toward anti-spike CD8 responses and likely underestimated virus-specific expansions, missing private and CD4 specificities.

This clonotype was counted many times. No antigen is known for it. No much larger clone exists at a distance of one base, and base qualities are not known. Libraries were constructed by 5' RACE. The run used a NextSeq 500. Unique molecular identifiers were attached to individual cDNA molecules in the TCR library protocol so that sequencing error and PCR bias could be corrected. Both TCR alpha and beta chains were sequenced, and tight co-correlation was observed between alpha and beta sequence abundances in each sample. The source study handled its data this way. V gene, J gene and CDR3 annotation of TCR sequences was performed with Decombinator V4. Expanded TCRs were defined as changing significantly between any two time points under a Poisson model with p below 0.0001. TCR abundances were normalised to the total number of TCRs sequenced in each sample and reported as counts per million. TRAV1-2 paired with TRAJ12, TRAJ20 or TRAJ33 defined MAIT TCRs, while TRAV10 paired with TRAJ18 defined iNKT TCRs. VDJdb, accessed 1 November 2021, was searched for CMV, EBV and SARS-CoV-2 annotated TCRs, excluding TCRs annotated for multiple antigens. TCRdb trimmed the raw reads at Q25, called clones with MiXCR and kept productive beta chains. All rows with the same CDR3 protein become a single entry with the most common DNA and genes. TCRdb's processing, not the authors' own work, is the source of the V and J calls. The sample table lists approximately 34,000 distinct CDR3 sequences, roughly 5.4% of them with a count of one. Of the sample, 5.5% to 7% falls within the top ten clones.

The study was a case-control design nested within a healthcare worker cohort in London, UK, with weekly nasopharyngeal swab PCR tests and blood sampling. Between 23 and 31 March 2020, the week of the UK lockdown, healthcare workers were enrolled and then followed up weekly for as long as 16 weeks. Cut back by 0 bases and 4 bases, the V and J ends lie 9 bases apart. Per the germline V gene (reference sequence), DFQATT is the CDR1 and SNEGSKA is the CDR2. The CDR3 goes from the cysteine to the phenylalanine over 13 residues. The DNA shown is the 39-base CDR3, in frame from base 1. The sequence was collected from an adult who was a healthcare worker with PCR-confirmed SARS-CoV-2 infection or an uninfected control (not recorded which). The specimen was whole blood, collected at baseline. The receptor chain draws on TRBV20-1 and TRBJ1-2, with no D gene named confidently. Read as DNA, the sequence is TGCAGTGCTAGAGATACGGGTGGCTATGGCTACACCTTC. Its translation reads: CSARDTGGYGYTF.